Sequencing of this T cell receptor beta chain was carried out in a study of regulatory T cells in long-lasting Graves disease. About the study: Graves' cases, newly diagnosed, had used antithyroid drugs under 3 months. Study-level findings and limits: Favored usage of TRBV28, TRBJ1-2 and TRBJ2-5 was recorded in persistent disease.

This clonotype was seen repeatedly, ten times or more. Its matching antigen is unknown. The CDR3 runs 13 residues. Trimming took off 10 bases at V and 2 bases at J, with 14 bases between the two ends. Germline values: CDR1 LGHDT, CDR2 YNNKEL (reference sequence). Arm-PCR of CDR3 regions with iRepertoire HTBI primers generated TCR beta libraries. TCRdb reprocessed the multiplex PCR reads with MiXCR, giving one entry per CDR3 protein. The data hold 450,000 to 600,000 distinct CDR3 sequences, with around an eighth observed a single time. Time point reported: newly diagnosed GD, antithyroid drugs for less than 3 months. The TCR library was made from RNA extracted from PBMCs. Graves' disease was diagnosed by American Thyroid Association guidelines. In addition, the sample was reused for a study of T cells in Graves' hyperthyroidism and ophthalmopathy. Turning to that study: Also found in blood were most expanded thyroid clonotypes above 0.001.

This TCR came from a man aged 30-40 years with Graves disease. The V and J genes are TRBV3-1 and TRBJ1-1, with a weak D call TRBD1 (5 bases). This specimen was peripheral blood mononuclear cells (PBMCs), taken at new diagnosis, from a patient treated with antithyroid drugs. CDR3 region: CATWSGGNTEAFF. CDR3 bases: TGTGCCACCTGGAGCGGGGGTAACACTGAAGCTTTCTTT.